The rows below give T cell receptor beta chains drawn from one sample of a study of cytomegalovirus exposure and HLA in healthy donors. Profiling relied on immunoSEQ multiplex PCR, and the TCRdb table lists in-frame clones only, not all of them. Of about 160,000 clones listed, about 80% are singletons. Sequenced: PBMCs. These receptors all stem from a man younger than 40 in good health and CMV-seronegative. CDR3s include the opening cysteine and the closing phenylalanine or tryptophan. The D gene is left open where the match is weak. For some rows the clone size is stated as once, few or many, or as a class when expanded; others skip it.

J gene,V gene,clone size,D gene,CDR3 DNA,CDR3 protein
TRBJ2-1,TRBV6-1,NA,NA,TGTGCCAGCAGACCTTCCGGGACTCTGCTCCATGAGCAGTTCTTC,CASRPSGTLLHEQFF
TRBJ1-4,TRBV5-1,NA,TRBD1,TGCGCCAGCAGCTTGGGACAGGGGGGGAATGAGAAACTGTTTTTT,CASSLGQGGNEKLFF
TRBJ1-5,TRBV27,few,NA,TGTGCCAGCAGCCTAGGGAGGACCGCCAATCAGCCCCAGCATTTT,CASSLGRTANQPQHF
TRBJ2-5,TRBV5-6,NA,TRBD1,TGTGCCAGCAGCTTGTCCCCGGGACAGGGGGTATCCCAGTACTTC,CASSLSPGQGVSQYF
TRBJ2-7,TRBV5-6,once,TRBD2,TGTGCCAGCAGCAAGGGAGGGGTCTACGAGCAGTACTTC,CASSKGGVYEQYF
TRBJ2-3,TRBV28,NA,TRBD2,TGTGCCAGCAGCCTACTAGCGGGGGGGCAAACAGATACGCAGTATTTT,CASSLLAGGQTDTQYF
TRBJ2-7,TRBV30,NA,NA,TGTGCCTGGAACCGAGGTCTATACGAGCAGTACTTC,CAWNRGLYEQYF
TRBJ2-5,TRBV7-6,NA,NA,TGTGCCAGCAGCTTAGATCCCCCGGGGTCCCAAGAGACCCAGTACTTC,CASSLDPPGSQETQYF
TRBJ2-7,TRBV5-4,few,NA,TGTGCCAGCAGCTTGGCCCTCGGCGAGCAGTACTTC,CASSLALGEQYF
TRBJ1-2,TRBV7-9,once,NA,TGTTCCAGCAGCTTAGCGCACAGTGGCTACACCTTC,CSSSLAHSGYTF
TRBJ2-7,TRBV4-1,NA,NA,TGCGCCAGCAGCCTCGTACCGGCGGAGGAGGTCGGGGAGCAGTACTTC,CASSLVPAEEVGEQYF
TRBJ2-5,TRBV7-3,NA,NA,TGTGCCAGCAGCTTAAGCGGTCAGCGAGAGACCCAGTACTTC,CASSLSGQRETQYF
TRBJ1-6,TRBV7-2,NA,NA,TGTGCCAGCAGCCCACTGATCTATAATTCACCCCTCCACTTT,CASSPLIYNSPLHF
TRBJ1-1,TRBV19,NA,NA,TGTGCCAGTAGTATAGAACCGCGCAGGGAACTAATTACTGAAGCTTTCTTT,CASSIEPRRELITEAFF
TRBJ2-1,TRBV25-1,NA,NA,TGTGCCAGCACCCTAGGAGGGCAGGGAGCAATCAATGAGCAGTTCTTC,CASTLGGQGAINEQFF
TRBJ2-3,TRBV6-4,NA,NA,TGTGCCAGCAGTGACTCTTGGAGTACAGATACGCAGTATTTT,CASSDSWSTDTQYF
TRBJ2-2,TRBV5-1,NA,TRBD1,TGCGCCAGCAGCACCGGACAGGCTTCGCCACCCGGGGAGCTGTTTTTT,CASSTGQASPPGELFF
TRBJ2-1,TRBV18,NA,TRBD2,TGTGCCAGCTCACCAACGCCGGGACTAGCGTTGTGGAATGAGCAGTTCTTC,CASSPTPGLALWNEQFF
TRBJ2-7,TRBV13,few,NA,TGTGCCAGCAGCTTAGGTCCGGTAACCTACGAGCAGTACTTC,CASSLGPVTYEQYF
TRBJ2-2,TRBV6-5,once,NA,TGTGCCAGCAGCCCAGGTCGGGGTCGGACCGGGGAGCTGTTTTTT,CASSPGRGRTGELFF
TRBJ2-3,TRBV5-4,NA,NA,TGTGCCAGCAGCGCTATGCTTCAGGGCACAGATACGCAGTATTTT,CASSAMLQGTDTQYF
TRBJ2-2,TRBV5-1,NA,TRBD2,TGCGCCAGCAGCCCCGGACTAGCGGGAGTGGGGACCGGGGAGCTGTTTTTT,CASSPGLAGVGTGELFF
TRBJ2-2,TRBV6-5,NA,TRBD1,TGTGCCAGCAGTTACAGCAGGGGGCTAATCACCGGGGAGCTGTTTTTT,CASSYSRGLITGELFF
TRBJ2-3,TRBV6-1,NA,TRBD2,TGTGCCACCCGGCTGTCTAGCGGACGCACAGATACGCAGTATTTT,CATRLSSGRTDTQYF
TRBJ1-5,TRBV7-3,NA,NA,TGTGCCAGCAGCTTGGGGCCAGATCAGCCCCAGCATTTT,CASSLGPDQPQHF
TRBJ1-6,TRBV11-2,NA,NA,TGTGCCAGCAGCTTAGCCCAGGGCGAACCGATCTCACGCTCACCCCTCCACTTT,CASSLAQGEPISRSPLHF
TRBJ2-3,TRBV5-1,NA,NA,TGCGCCAGCAGCTCGAGGGGGACCCCAGGCACAGATACGCAGTATTTT,CASSSRGTPGTDTQYF
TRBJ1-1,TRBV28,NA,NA,TGTGCCAGCAGTTTCCCCGGGAACACTGAAGCTTTCTTT,CASSFPGNTEAFF
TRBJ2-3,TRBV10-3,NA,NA,TGTGCCATCAGGGAGGAGGGGACAACAGATACGCAGTATTTT,CAIREEGTTDTQYF
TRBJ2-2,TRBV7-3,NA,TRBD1,TGTGCCAGCAGCTTATTGGGACAGCGTAGGAACACCGGGGAGCTGTTTTTT,CASSLLGQRRNTGELFF
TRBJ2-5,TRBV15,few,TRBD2,TGTGCCACCAGCCTCGGGACTAGCGGGAGTTCAGAGACCCAGTACTTC,CATSLGTSGSSETQYF
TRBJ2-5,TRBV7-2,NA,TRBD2,TGTGCCAGCAGCCTTGCTAGCGGAAACCAAGAGACCCAGTACTTC,CASSLASGNQETQYF
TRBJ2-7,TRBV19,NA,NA,TGTGCCAGTAGTATTTCAGGGATTGGTTACGAGCAGTACTTC,CASSISGIGYEQYF
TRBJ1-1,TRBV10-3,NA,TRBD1,TGTGCCATCAGCACAGGGGGCTCGAACACTGAAGCTTTCTTT,CAISTGGSNTEAFF
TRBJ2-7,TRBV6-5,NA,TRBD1,TGTGCCAGCAGTTACGAAATGGGGACAGCTGGCCACGAGCAGTACTTC,CASSYEMGTAGHEQYF
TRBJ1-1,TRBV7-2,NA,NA,TGTGCCAGCAGCTTAACAGGGTTCGGCACTGAAGCTTTCTTT,CASSLTGFGTEAFF